The 29 T cell receptor beta chains in this list originate from one sample, sequenced in a study of beta chain features in type 1 diabetes. The investigators reverse transcribed all of the isolated RNA, so they sequenced expressed TCRB transcripts. Assay used: immunoSEQ multiplex PCR; TCRdb lists only in-frame clones, some missing. The data show more than 60,000 clones, roughly three fifths seen once. The sequenced sample consisted of Tregs from blood. Every receptor here comes from a woman under 30 in good health.

This clone was found once. The V and J genes are TRBV5-1 and TRBJ1-3, with TRBD1 matching 7 bases. The CDR3 consists of 15 residues. Germline V lookup: CDR1 SGHRS, CDR2 YFSETQ. V lost 4 bases and J lost 6; bases outside the gene matches: 10. The CDR3 sequence is CASSLGAGGANTIYF. The CDR3 DNA reads as TGCGCCAGCAGCCTCGGGGCAGGGGGTGCAAACACCATATATTTT.

The chain is built from TRBV2 and TRBJ2-5; 12 nucleotides line up with TRBD2. Germline CDR1 reads SNHLY; CDR2 reads FYNNEI. J gave up 7 bases and V 10 bases, and 13 bases lay outside the gene matches. This CDR3 comprises 15 residues. This CDR3 is CATSPTSGSPGTQYF. The CDR3 bases are TGTGCCACCTCCCCGACTAGCGGGAGCCCTGGGACCCAGTACTTC.

The genes are TRBV7-9 and TRBJ1-3; D unresolved. CDR3 length equals 16 residues. Between the trimmed V and J ends, which lost 5 bases and 0 bases, there was a span of 14 bases. Germline V CDR1 and CDR2: SEHNR, FQNEAQ (reference sequence). This CDR3 is CASSPAGLYSGNTIYF. CDR3 in DNA: TGTGCCAGCAGCCCGGCGGGATTATACTCTGGAAACACCATATATTTT.

The chain has TRBV14 and TRBJ2-1, with 8 positions matching TRBD2. CDR3 length: 14 residues. V gave up 2 bases and J gave up 10 bases; unmatched junction bases: 7. Germline-derived CDR1 and CDR2 are SGHDN and FVKESK. CDR3 sequence: CASSQLAGGEEQFF. CDR3 DNA: TGTGCCAGCAGCCAATTGGCGGGAGGCGAAGAGCAGTTCTTC.

This clone was seen only a few times. V gene TRBV6-5 combines with J gene TRBJ1-4; D gene unclear. The CDR3 is 16 amino acids. Germline V lookup: CDR1 MNHEY, CDR2 SVGAGI. V shed 0 bases and J shed 2 bases, with 10 bases lying between them. The CDR3 DNA is TGTGCCAGCAGTTACTCGCGGGGAAGCACTAATGAAAAACTGTTTTTT. Encoded protein: CASSYSRGSTNEKLFF.

The chain recombines TRBV5-1 with TRBJ1-5; possibly TRBD1 for D (5 bases). There are 13 residues in the CDR3. The germline CDR1 and CDR2 sequences are SGHRS and YFSETQ. The V end lost 7 bases, the J end lost 5 bases, and 13 bases lay between the germline ends. Written as DNA, the CDR3 is TGCGCCAGCTCGGGGGATCCCGATCAGCCCCAGCATTTT. This translates into CASSGDPDQPQHF.

This clone was seen just once. The chain links TRBV6-1 to TRBJ2-3; 9 bases are a match to TRBD1. The CDR3 totals 15 residues. Germline V CDR1 and CDR2: MNHNS, SASEGT. The V gene end was trimmed by 7 bases and the J gene end by 4 bases; junction bases not matched to a gene: 9. CDR3 amino acids: CASIPGQGRSDTQYF. The CDR3 nucleotides read TGTGCCAGCATTCCGGGACAGGGACGTTCAGATACGCAGTATTTT.

This clone is medium-sized within its sample. The V gene is TRBV12-5, the J gene TRBJ2-7, with 11 bases lining up with TRBD1. Per the germline V gene, CDR1 is LGHNT and CDR2 is FRNRAP. V lost 1 base and J lost 4; bases outside the gene matches: 3. This CDR3 region has 15 residues. The CDR3 spells CASGLGGTGGYEQYF. The CDR3 bases are TGTGCTAGTGGTTTGGGCGGGACAGGGGGGTACGAGCAGTACTTC. The variable domain in full, with the rest retrieved from reference TRBV12-5 and TRBJ2-7, is DARVTQTPRHKVTEMGQEVTMRCQPILGHNTVFWYRQTMMQGLELLAYFRNRAPLDDSGMPKDRFSAEMPDATLATLKIQPSEPRDSAVYFCASGLGGTGGYEQYFGPGTRLTVT.

The gene calls are TRBV7-8 and TRBJ2-5, with TRBD1 matching 8 bases. V lost 0 bases and J lost 6; bases outside the gene matches: 3. CDR1 is SGHVS and CDR2 is FQNEAQ in the germline V gene. CDR3 length equals 14 residues. The DNA of the CDR3 is TGTGCCAGCAGCTTAGCCGGACAGGGACAGACCCAGTACTTC. Encoded protein: CASSLAGQGQTQYF.

In this sample, this clone turned up a few times. The chain is built from TRBV5-4 and TRBJ2-1, with D perhaps matching TRBD2 (5 bases). This CDR3 has 12 amino acids. V was cut by 6 bases and J by 8 bases, with 12 bases left in between. CDR1 SGHNT and CDR2 YYREEE come from the germline V gene (reference sequence). CDR3 loop: CASTRIGDEQFF. DNA for the CDR3: TGTGCCAGCACGCGGATCGGGGATGAGCAGTTCTTC.

The chain couples TRBV7-6 to TRBJ2-5; 7 nucleotides align to TRBD1. Trimming removed 3 bases from V and 9 bases from J; junction bases left unmatched: 1. The CDR3 length is 11 residues. Germline CDR1 SGHVS, CDR2 FNYEAQ. The CDR3 spells CASSFGQAQYF. CDR3 nucleotide sequence: TGTGCCAGCAGCTTCGGACAGGCCCAGTACTTC.

This clone was counted between two and nine times. The chain combines TRBV7-2 with TRBJ2-7; D unclear. Germline CDR1 reads SGHTA; CDR2 reads FQGNSA. V shed 1 base and J shed 2 bases, with 12 bases lying between them. The CDR3 sequence is 15 residues long. CDR3: CASSLGSTVAYEQYF. CDR3 nucleotides: TGTGCCAGCAGCTTAGGATCCACAGTGGCCTACGAGCAGTACTTC.

This clone was counted between two and nine times. The genes are TRBV30 and TRBJ2-1, with 8 nucleotides matching TRBD2. The length of the CDR3 is 14 residues. Germline values: CDR1 GTSNPN, CDR2 SVGIG (reference sequence). Trimming took 3 bases from V and 7 from J; bases not matched to a gene: 8. CDR3 in amino acids: CAWRRGRILNEQFF. CDR3 DNA sequence: TGTGCCTGGAGGCGCGGGAGGATCCTTAATGAGCAGTTCTTC.

The rearrangement joins TRBV27 to TRBJ2-1; D remains ambiguous. CDR1 is MNHEY and CDR2 is SMNVEV in the germline V gene (reference sequence). V was trimmed by 3 bases and J by 0 bases, leaving 9 bases between them. The CDR3 has 15 residues. The CDR3 reads CASSFAPFSYNEQFF. The CDR3 nucleotides read TGTGCCAGCAGTTTTGCGCCTTTCTCCTACAATGAGCAGTTCTTC.

This chain uses TRBV19 with TRBJ1-2; no firm D call. The CDR3 is made up of 12 amino acids. CDR1 and CDR2 (germline): LNHDA, SQIVND (reference sequence). The V end was cut by 4 bases, the J end by 6 bases, with 9 bases between. CDR3 sequence reads: CASSNGPHGYTF. The CDR3 DNA reads TGTGCCAGTAGTAATGGGCCCCATGGCTACACCTTC.

This chain connects TRBV29-1 to TRBJ1-2; D ambiguous. The ends were cut back, 3 bases at V and 2 bases at J, with 7 bases in the middle. The CDR3 is made up of 12 amino acids. Looked up from germline, CDR1 is SQVTM and CDR2 is ANQGSEA. CDR3 bases: TGCAGCGTTGAGGAGCTGAACTATGGCTACACCTTC. Translation: CSVEELNYGYTF.

The chain links TRBV7-7 to TRBJ1-5; D gene unclear. Germline V gives CDR1 SSHAT, CDR2 FNYEAQ (reference sequence). V lost 1 base and J 3 bases, leaving 13 bases between the germline ends. This CDR3 region has 16 residues. The CDR3 DNA reads as TGTGCCAGCAGCTTAGGTTCGGGGAACGACAATCAGCCCCAGCATTTT. Protein product: CASSLGSGNDNQPQHF.

This clone was seen a few times. The V and J genes are TRBV19 and TRBJ2-7; D is ambiguous. CDR1 is LNHDA and CDR2 is SQIVND in the germline V gene (reference sequence). V was clipped by 7 bases and J by 4 bases, with 17 bases between them. CDR3 length equals 14 residues. This chain's CDR3 is CASNLDLRDYEQYF. The DNA for the CDR3 is TGTGCCAGTAATCTCGACTTGAGAGATTACGAGCAGTACTTC.

The genes are TRBV10-1 and TRBJ1-5; TRBD1 matches 8 bases. In germline, CDR1 is WNHNN, CDR2 SYGVQD (reference sequence). The CDR3 is 17 residues long. J was trimmed by 6 bases and V by 1 base; bases with no gene match: 11. The CDR3 DNA reads as TGCGCCAGCAGTGAGTGGCAGGGGGCGAGTATGGGTCAGCCCCAGCATTTT. Protein: CASSEWQGASMGQPQHF.

This chain connects TRBV7-9 to TRBJ1-2; TRBD1 aligns across 7 bases. Germline V lookup: CDR1 SEHNR, CDR2 FQNEAQ (reference sequence). The CDR3 has 14 amino acids. The V and J ends lost 0 bases and 6 bases, in that order; junction bases with no gene match: 4. The CDR3 coding sequence is TGTGCCAGCAGCTTAGCAGGGGGCTCGGATGGCTACACCTTC. Translating gives CASSLAGGSDGYTF.

This chain connects TRBV7-9 to TRBJ2-5, with 10 bases aligning to TRBD2. The V gene's germline CDR1 is SEHNR and CDR2 FQNEAQ (reference sequence). V shed 5 bases and J 1 base; nucleotides not matched to a gene: 7. This CDR3 region has 16 residues. The CDR3 nucleotides are TGTGCCAGCAGCGCTGGACTAGCGGAGTTCCAAGAGACCCAGTACTTC. This encodes CASSAGLAEFQETQYF.

The V gene is TRBV9, the J gene TRBJ2-3, with D tentatively TRBD1 (6 bases). The germline V gene has CDR1 SGDLS and CDR2 YYNGEE. CDR3 length: 17 amino acids. Trimming took off 2 bases at V and 0 bases at J, with 16 bases between the two ends. The chain's CDR3 is CASSVGAGVGSTDTQYF. The DNA for the CDR3 is TGTGCCAGCAGCGTTGGGGCAGGGGTTGGTAGCACAGATACGCAGTATTTT.

Of note for this clone: Lacking the conserved final phenylalanine or tryptophan, this CDR3 likely reflects a read error. The chain is built from TRBV4-2 and TRBJ1-1; possible D gene TRBD1, 5 bases. The germline gives CDR1 LGHNA, CDR2 YNFKEQ. Trimming took off 0 bases at V and 1 base at J, with 12 bases between the two ends. This CDR3 is 16 amino acids long. CDR3 nucleotide sequence: TGTGCCAGCAGCCAAGACCTCGGGGCGGGGAACACTGAAGCTTTCCTT. Encoded protein: CASSQDLGAGNTEAFL.

This clone was recorded only once. CDR3 in amino acids: CASSPWGGEQYF. In nucleotides, the CDR3 is TGTGCCAGCAGCCCATGGGGGGGAGAGCAGTACTTC. The chain combines TRBV5-5 with TRBJ2-7; 7 bases agree with TRBD2. Germline CDR1 and CDR2: SGHKS and YYEKEE (reference sequence). The CDR3 loop spans 12 amino acids. Trimming at V came to 4 bases and at J to 7 bases, leaving 5 bases not matched to a gene.

The chain couples TRBV18 to TRBJ2-1, with 9 bases that match TRBD1. This CDR3 is built from 15 residues. The germline CDR1 and CDR2 sequences are KGHSH and LQKENI. J gave up 9 bases and V 6 bases, and 12 bases lay outside the gene matches. The CDR3 spells CASSQGQGGESEQFF. CDR3 bases: TGTGCCAGCTCCCAGGGACAGGGAGGGGAGAGTGAGCAGTTCTTC.

In this sample, this clone turned up a few times. The CDR3 DNA sequence: TGCAGCGTAAGGACTAGCGGGATTTACAATGAGCAGTTCTTC. Protein sequence: CSVRTSGIYNEQFF. The chain couples TRBV29-1 to TRBJ2-1; 12 bases fit TRBD2. CDR1 and CDR2 from the germline V gene are SQVTM and ANQGSEA. Trimming cost V 6 bases and J 4 bases; bases outside gene matches: 4. The length of the CDR3 is 14 residues.

The sample holds a few counts of this clone. This rearrangement joins TRBV9 to TRBJ1-4; D is uncertain. The V end was cut by 4 bases, the J end by 7 bases, with 17 bases between. The CDR3 loop spans 15 amino acids. Germline V lookup: CDR1 SGDLS, CDR2 YYNGEE. CDR3 in amino acids: CASSLTTGGGEKLFF. CDR3 nucleotides: TGTGCCAGCAGCTTGACGACGGGAGGAGGTGAAAAACTGTTTTTT.

This sequence joins TRBV7-2 and TRBJ1-1, with TRBD1 as a possible D gene (6 bases). Trimming took 6 bases from V and 2 from J, leaving 16 bases between them. Per germline, CDR1 SGHTA and CDR2 FQGNSA. The CDR3 is 15 amino acids. In nucleotides, the CDR3 is TGTGCCAGCAGACAGGGTAAGGGCGTAAACACTGAAGCTTTCTTT. Translating it yields CASRQGKGVNTEAFF.

This chain connects TRBV7-9 to TRBJ2-1; D gene ambiguous. CDR1 and CDR2 from the germline V gene are SEHNR and FQNEAQ (reference sequence). The CDR3 is 13 amino acids. The V and J ends lost 6 bases and 3 bases respectively, with 9 bases between them. The CDR3 DNA reads as TGTGCCAGCAGTCCCACTAACTACAATGAGCAGTTCTTC. Protein sequence: CASSPTNYNEQFF.